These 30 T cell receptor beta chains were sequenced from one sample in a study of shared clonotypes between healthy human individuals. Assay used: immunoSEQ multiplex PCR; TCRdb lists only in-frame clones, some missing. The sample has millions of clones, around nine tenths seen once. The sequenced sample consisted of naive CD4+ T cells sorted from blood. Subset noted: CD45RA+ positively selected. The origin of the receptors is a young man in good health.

The CDR3 DNA sequence: TGTGCCAGCAGGGCGAGCCAGGGGGCCGGGAACACTGAAGCTTTCTTT. It translates to CASRASQGAGNTEAFF. The V call is TRBV28, the J call TRBJ1-1, with TRBD1 identical over 8 bases. Germline-derived CDR1 and CDR2 are MDHEN and SYDVKM. The length of the CDR3 is 16 residues. J was trimmed by 1 base and V by 6 bases; bases with no gene match: 10.

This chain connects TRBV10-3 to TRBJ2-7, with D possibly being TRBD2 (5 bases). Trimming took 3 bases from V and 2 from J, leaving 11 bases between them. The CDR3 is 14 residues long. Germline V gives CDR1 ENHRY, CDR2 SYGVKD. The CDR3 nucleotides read TGTGCCATCAGTGATGGACTTACACCCTACGAGCAGTACTTC. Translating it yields CAISDGLTPYEQYF.

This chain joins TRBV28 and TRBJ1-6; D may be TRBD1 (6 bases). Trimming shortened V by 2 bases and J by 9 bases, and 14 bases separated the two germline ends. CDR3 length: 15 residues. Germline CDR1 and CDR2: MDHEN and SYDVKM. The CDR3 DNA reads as TGTGCCAGCAGTTTAGTACCAGGGGAAGGTTCACCCCTCCACTTT. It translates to CASSLVPGEGSPLHF.

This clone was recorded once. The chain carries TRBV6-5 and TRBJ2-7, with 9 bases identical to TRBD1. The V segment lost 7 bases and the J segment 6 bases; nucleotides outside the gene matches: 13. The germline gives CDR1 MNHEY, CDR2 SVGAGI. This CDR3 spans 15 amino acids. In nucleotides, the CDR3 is TGTGCCAGCACTGCGTCCGGGACAGGGACGGCCGAGCAGTACTTC. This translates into CASTASGTGTAEQYF.

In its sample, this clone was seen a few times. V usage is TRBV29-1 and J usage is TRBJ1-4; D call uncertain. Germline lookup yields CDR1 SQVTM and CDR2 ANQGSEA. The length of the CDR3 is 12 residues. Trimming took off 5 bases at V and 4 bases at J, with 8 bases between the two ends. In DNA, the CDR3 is TGCAGCGTTTTAGGGATTAATGAAAAACTGTTTTTT. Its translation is CSVLGINEKLFF.

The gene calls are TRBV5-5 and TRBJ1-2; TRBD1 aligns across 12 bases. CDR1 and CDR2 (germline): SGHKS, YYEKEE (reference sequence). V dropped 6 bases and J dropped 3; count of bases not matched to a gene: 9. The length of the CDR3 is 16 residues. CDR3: CASIPFGTGGYYGYTF. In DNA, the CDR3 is TGTGCCAGCATCCCGTTTGGGACAGGGGGCTACTATGGCTACACCTTC.

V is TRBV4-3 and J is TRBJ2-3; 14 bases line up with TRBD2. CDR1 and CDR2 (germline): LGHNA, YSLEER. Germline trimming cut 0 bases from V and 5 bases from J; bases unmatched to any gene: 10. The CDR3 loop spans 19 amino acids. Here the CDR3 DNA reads TGCGCCAGCAGCCAAGATACTCCTGGGACTAGCGGGAGTCGAGATACGCAGTATTTT. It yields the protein CASSQDTPGTSGSRDTQYF.

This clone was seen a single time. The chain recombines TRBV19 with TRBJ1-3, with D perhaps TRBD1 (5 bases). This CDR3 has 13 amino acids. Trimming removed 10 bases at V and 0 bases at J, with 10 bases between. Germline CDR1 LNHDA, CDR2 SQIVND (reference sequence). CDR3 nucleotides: TGTGCCACACAGGTCACCTCTGGAAACACCATATATTTT. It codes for CATQVTSGNTIYF.

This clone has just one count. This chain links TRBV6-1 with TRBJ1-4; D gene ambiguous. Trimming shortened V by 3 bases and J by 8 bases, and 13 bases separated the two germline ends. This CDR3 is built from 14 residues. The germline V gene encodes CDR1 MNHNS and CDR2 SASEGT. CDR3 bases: TGTGCCAGCAGTGACCCGGTCTCCGGGGAAAAACTGTTTTTT. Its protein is CASSDPVSGEKLFF.

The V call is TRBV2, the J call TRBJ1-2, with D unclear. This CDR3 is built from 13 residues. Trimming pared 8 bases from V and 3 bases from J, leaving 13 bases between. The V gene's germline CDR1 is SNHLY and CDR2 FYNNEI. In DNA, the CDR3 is TGTGCCAGCGCTGATGAGCTAGACTATGGCTACACCTTC. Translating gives CASADELDYGYTF.

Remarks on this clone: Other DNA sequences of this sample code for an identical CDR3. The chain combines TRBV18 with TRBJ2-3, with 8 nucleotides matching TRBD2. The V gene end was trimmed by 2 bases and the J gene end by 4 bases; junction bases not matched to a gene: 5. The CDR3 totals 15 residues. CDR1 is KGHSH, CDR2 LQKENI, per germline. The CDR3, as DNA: TGTGCCAGCTCACCAGGAAGCGGGAGTGCAGATACGCAGTATTTT. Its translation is CASSPGSGSADTQYF. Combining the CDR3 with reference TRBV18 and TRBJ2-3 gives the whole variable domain NAGVMQNPRHLVRRRGQEARLRCSPMKGHSHVYWYRQLPEEGLKFMVYLQKENIIDESGMPKERFSAEFPKEGPSILRIQQVVRGDSAAYFCASSPGSGSADTQYFGPGTRLTVL.

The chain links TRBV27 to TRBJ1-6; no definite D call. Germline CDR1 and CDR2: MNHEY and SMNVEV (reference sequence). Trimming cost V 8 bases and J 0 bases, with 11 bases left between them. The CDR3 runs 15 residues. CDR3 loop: CASSQEASYNSPLHF. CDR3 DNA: TGTGCCAGCTCCCAGGAAGCCTCCTATAATTCACCCCTCCACTTT.

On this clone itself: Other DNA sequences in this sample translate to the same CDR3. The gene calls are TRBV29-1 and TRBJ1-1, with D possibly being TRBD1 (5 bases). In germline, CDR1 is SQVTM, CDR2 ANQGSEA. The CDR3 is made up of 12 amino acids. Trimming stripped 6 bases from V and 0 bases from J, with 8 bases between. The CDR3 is CSVEGMNTEAFF. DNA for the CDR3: TGCAGCGTGGAGGGGATGAACACTGAAGCTTTCTTT.

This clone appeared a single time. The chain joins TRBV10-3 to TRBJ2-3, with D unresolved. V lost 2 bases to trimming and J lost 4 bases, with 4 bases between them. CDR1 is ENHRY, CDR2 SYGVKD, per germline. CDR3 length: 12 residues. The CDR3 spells CAISEAADTQYF. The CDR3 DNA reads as TGTGCCATCAGTGAGGCAGCAGATACGCAGTATTTT.

The CDR3 nucleotides are TGTGCCAGCACCCCCGGGGGGGTTGGAGACGCTGAAGCTTTCTTT. Protein: CASTPGGVGDAEAFF. The gene calls are TRBV27 and TRBJ1-1; TRBD1 is a possible D gene (5 bases). Trimming cost V 7 bases and J 6 bases, with 21 bases left between them. CDR1 and CDR2 (germline): MNHEY, SMNVEV (reference sequence). The CDR3 is 15 residues long.

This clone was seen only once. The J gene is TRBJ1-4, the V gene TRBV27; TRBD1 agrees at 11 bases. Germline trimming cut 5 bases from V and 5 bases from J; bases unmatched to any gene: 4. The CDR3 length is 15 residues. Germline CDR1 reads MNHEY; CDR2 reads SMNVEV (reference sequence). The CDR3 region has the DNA TGTGCCAGCAGTGGGGGGACAGGGGGAAATGAAAAACTGTTTTTT. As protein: CASSGGTGGNEKLFF.

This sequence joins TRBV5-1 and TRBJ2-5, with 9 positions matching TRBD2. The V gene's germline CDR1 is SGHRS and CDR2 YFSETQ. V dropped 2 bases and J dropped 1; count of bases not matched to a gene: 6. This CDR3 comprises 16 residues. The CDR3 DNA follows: TGCGCCAGCAGCTTTGGTAGCGGGGGTTTCCAAGAGACCCAGTACTTC. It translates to CASSFGSGGFQETQYF.

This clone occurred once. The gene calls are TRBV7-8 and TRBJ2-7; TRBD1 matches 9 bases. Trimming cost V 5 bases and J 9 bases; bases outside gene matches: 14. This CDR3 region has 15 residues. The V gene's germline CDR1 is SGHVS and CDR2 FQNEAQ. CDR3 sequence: CASSISPGQGSRQYF. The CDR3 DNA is TGTGCCAGCAGCATCTCCCCGGGACAGGGTTCTCGGCAGTACTTC.

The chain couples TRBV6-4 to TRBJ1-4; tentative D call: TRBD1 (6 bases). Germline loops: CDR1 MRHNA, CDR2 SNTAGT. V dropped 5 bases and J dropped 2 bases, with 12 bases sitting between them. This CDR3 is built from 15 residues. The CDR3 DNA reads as TGTGCCAGCAGTCAGGCCAGGGGCACTAATGAAAAACTGTTTTTT. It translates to CASSQARGTNEKLFF.

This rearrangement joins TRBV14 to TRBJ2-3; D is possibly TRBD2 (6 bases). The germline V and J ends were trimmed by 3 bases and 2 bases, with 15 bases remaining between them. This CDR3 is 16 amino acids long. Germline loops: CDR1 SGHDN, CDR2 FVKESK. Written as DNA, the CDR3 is TGTGCCAGCAGCCACTGGGAGTGGGGACTCACAGATACGCAGTATTTT. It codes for CASSHWEWGLTDTQYF.

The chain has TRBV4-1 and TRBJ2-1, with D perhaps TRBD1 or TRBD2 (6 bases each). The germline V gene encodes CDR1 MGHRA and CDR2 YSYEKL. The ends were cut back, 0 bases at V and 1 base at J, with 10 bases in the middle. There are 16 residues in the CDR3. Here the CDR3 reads CASSQDEGGSYNEQFF. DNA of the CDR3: TGCGCCAGCAGCCAAGACGAGGGGGGATCCTACAATGAGCAGTTCTTC.

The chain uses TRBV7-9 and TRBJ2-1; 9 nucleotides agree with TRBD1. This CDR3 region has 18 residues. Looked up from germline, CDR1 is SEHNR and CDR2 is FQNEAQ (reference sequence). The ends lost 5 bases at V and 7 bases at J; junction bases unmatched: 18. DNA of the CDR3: TGTGCCAGCAGCCTACGCATTGGCCACCGGGACAGGGAAAATGAGCAGTTCTTC. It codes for CASSLRIGHRDRENEQFF.

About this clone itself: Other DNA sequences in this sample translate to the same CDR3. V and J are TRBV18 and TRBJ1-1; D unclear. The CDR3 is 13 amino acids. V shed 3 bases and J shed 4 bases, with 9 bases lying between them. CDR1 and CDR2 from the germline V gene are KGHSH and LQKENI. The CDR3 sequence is CASSPAEGTEAFF. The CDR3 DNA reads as TGTGCCAGCTCACCTGCGGAGGGCACTGAAGCTTTCTTT.

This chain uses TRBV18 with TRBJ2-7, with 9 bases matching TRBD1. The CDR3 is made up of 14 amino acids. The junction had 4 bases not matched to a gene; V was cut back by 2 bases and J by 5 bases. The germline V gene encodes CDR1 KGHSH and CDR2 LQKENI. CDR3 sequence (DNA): TGTGCCAGCTCACCAGGGACAGGGAGCCACGAGCAGTACTTC. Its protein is CASSPGTGSHEQYF.

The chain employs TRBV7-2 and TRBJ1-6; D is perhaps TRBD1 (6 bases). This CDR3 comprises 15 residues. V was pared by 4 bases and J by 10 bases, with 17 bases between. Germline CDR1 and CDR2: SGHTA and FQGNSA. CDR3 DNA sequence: TGTGCCAGCAGCTCCGAACAGGGAGATAGCTCACCCCTCCACTTT. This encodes CASSSEQGDSSPLHF.

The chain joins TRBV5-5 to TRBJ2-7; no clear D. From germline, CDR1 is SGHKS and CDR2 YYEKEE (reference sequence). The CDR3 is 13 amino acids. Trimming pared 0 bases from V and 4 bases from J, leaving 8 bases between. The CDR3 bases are TGTGCCAGCAGCTTGGAAGGTAATTACGAGCAGTACTTC. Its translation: CASSLEGNYEQYF. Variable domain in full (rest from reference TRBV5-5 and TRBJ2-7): DAGVTQSPTHLIKTRGQQVTLRCSPISGHKSVSWYQQVLGQGPQFIFQYYEKEERGRGNFPDRFSARQFPNYSSELNVNALLLGDSALYLCASSLEGNYEQYFGPGTRLTVT.

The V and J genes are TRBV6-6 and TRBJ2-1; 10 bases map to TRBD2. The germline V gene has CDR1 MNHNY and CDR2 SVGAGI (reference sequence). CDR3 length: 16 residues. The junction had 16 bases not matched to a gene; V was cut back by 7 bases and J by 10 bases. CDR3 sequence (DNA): TGTGCCAGCACCGTACAGCGGGAGGGCCGCCCTGGGGAGCAGTTCTTC. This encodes CASTVQREGRPGEQFF.

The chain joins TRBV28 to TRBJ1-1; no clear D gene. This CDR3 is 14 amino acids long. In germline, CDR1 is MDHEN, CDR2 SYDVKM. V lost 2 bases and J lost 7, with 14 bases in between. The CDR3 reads CASSLSVRRDEAFF. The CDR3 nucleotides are TGTGCCAGCAGTTTAAGCGTTCGTCGGGATGAAGCTTTCTTT.

The CDR3 bases are TGTGCCAGCTCATCTCCAAGCGGGGGGAACACAGATACGCAGTATTTT. This translates into CASSSPSGGNTDTQYF. V and J are TRBV18 and TRBJ2-3, with 9 bases aligning to TRBD2. The J segment lost 2 bases and the V segment lost 5 bases, leaving 8 bases of the junction unmatched. This CDR3 comprises 16 residues. CDR1 and CDR2 (germline): KGHSH, LQKENI.

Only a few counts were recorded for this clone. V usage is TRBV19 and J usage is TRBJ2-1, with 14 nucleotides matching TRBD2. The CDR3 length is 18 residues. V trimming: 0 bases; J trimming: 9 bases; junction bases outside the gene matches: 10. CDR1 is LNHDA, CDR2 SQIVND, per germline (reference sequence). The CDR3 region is CASSIDRGAGLAGVEQFF. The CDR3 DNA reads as TGTGCCAGTAGTATAGACCGGGGCGCGGGACTAGCGGGAGTTGAGCAGTTCTTC.